This T cell receptor (beta chain) was captured in a study of T cells in Graves' hyperthyroidism and ophthalmopathy. The CDR3 sequence is 14 residues long. V shed 4 bases and J shed 2 bases, with 12 bases lying between them. Graves' hyperthyroidism is called stable when ophthalmopathy does not progress within 18 months. Amplified TCR beta CDR3 regions derived from RNA transcripts. First-round RT-PCR of the TCR CDR3 relied on the HTBI primer set. TCRdb re-called the multiplex PCR reads with MiXCR, one entry per CDR3 protein. Of 400,000 to 600,000 distinct CDR3 sequences in the sample, less than 25% were seen once.

The TCR sequence derives from a man younger than 35 with Graves' hyperthyroidism. The source material was blood. The chain recombines TRBV12-3 or TRBV12-4 with TRBJ2-7, with D tentatively TRBD2 (6 bases). The CDR3 loop reads CASSSGDFTYEQYF. The CDR3 nucleotides read TGTGCCAGCAGTTCCGGGGACTTCACCTACGAGCAGTACTTC.